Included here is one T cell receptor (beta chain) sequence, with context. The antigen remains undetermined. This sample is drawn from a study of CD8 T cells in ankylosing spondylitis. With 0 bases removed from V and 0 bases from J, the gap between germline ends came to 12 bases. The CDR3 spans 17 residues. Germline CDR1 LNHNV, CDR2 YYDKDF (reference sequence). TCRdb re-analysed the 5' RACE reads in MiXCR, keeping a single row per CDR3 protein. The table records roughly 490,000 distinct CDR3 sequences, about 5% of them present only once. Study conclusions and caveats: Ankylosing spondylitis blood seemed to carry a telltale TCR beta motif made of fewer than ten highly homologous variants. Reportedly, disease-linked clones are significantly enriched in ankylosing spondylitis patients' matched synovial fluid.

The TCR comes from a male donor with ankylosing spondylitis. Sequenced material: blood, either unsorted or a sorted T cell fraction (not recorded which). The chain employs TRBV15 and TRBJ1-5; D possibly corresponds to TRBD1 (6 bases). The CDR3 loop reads CATSRDKTGYSNQPQHF. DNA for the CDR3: TGTGCCACCAGCAGAGATAAAACAGGGTATAGCAATCAGCCCCAGCATTTT. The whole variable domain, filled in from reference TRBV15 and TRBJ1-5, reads DAMVIQNPRYQVTQFGKPVTLSCSQTLNHNVMYWYQQKSSQAPKLLFHYYDKDFNNEADTPDNFQSRRPNTSFCFLDIRSPGLGDTAMYLCATSRDKTGYSNQPQHFGDGTRLSIL.